The 14 T cell receptor beta chains given below trace back to one sample, sequenced in a study of T cell responses to AZD1222 COVID-19 vaccine. Profiling relied on immunoSEQ multiplex PCR, and the TCRdb table lists in-frame clones only, not all of them. The sample lists approximately 94,000 clones, over 90% seen once, with approximately 1.7% in the top ten. Here the sequenced sample was peripheral blood, taken on day 0 of AZD1222 vaccination. The receptors were sampled from an adult in good health.

The sample holds one count of this clone. The chain carries TRBV4-1 and TRBJ2-2; D is possibly TRBD2 (5 bases). Trimming pared 4 bases from V and 4 bases from J, leaving 22 bases between. This CDR3 comprises 18 residues. Looked up from germline, CDR1 is MGHRA and CDR2 is YSYEKL. The CDR3 region has the DNA TGCGCCAGCAGCCCCCTGGAGGAAGGGCAGGTCATCACCGGGGAGCTGTTTTTT. It codes for CASSPLEEGQVITGELFF.

The rearrangement uses TRBV25-1 and TRBJ2-3, with D unresolved. Germline CDR1 and CDR2: MGHDK and SYGVNS. V gave up 4 bases and J gave up 6 bases, with 8 bases separating them. The CDR3 totals 12 residues. The CDR3 coding sequence is TGTGCCAGCAGTGTTATAGGTGATACGCAGTATTTT. The encoded protein is CASSVIGDTQYF.

The chain has TRBV24-1 and TRBJ2-1; 7 bases align to TRBD2. The ends lost 10 bases at V and 4 bases at J; junction bases unmatched: 12. Germline V gives CDR1 KGHDR, CDR2 SFDVKD. The CDR3 runs to 15 residues. The CDR3 protein is CATRGPAGSYNEQFF. CDR3 DNA: TGTGCCACTCGCGGGCCAGCGGGATCGTACAATGAGCAGTTCTTC.

The V gene is TRBV5-5, the J gene TRBJ2-7, with D possibly TRBD2 on 5 matching bases. With 1 base removed from V and 6 bases from J, the gap between germline ends came to 14 bases. The CDR3 totals 14 residues. Germline V gene data show CDR1 as SGHKS and CDR2 as YYEKEE (reference sequence). The CDR3 DNA reads TGTGCCAGCAGCTTGAGTGCAGGCCGGGGCGAGCAGTACTTC. This codes for CASSLSAGRGEQYF.

V and J are TRBV28 and TRBJ2-7; no clear D gene. The V end lost 7 bases, the J end lost 7 bases, and 14 bases lay between the germline ends. Germline lookup yields CDR1 MDHEN and CDR2 SYDVKM. CDR3 length equals 12 residues. This CDR3 reads CASTLESGEQYF. CDR3 in DNA: TGTGCCAGCACTCTGGAGTCGGGTGAGCAGTACTTC.

J is TRBJ1-1 and V is TRBV5-1; D is undetermined. V shed 4 bases and J shed 4 bases, with 20 bases lying between them. CDR1 is SGHRS and CDR2 is YFSETQ in the germline V gene. This CDR3 region has 16 residues. The CDR3 DNA follows: TGCGCCAGCAGCCCTCGGGCAGGTGGATCGACCACTGAAGCTTTCTTT. This encodes CASSPRAGGSTTEAFF.

The chain recombines TRBV6-5 with TRBJ1-4; tentative D call: TRBD1 (6 bases). Trimming took 7 bases from V and 6 from J, leaving 15 bases between them. Germline V lookup: CDR1 MNHEY, CDR2 SVGAGI. CDR3 size: 14 residues. The CDR3 nucleotides read TGTGCCAGCAAGATGGACAGCCTGTATGAAAAACTGTTTTTT. Amino acid sequence: CASKMDSLYEKLFF.

The gene calls are TRBV19 and TRBJ1-1; D call uncertain. Germline loops: CDR1 LNHDA, CDR2 SQIVND (reference sequence). Trimming removed 6 bases at V and 3 bases at J, with 11 bases between. This CDR3 is built from 13 residues. The CDR3 loop reads CASSPLRDTEAFF. CDR3 DNA: TGTGCCAGTAGCCCTCTCCGGGACACTGAAGCTTTCTTT.

The chain recombines TRBV24-1 with TRBJ2-5; 10 bases fit TRBD2. The CDR3 is made up of 16 amino acids. Losses at the gene ends were 4 bases for V and 5 bases for J; bases not matched to a gene: 9. Germline V CDR1 and CDR2: KGHDR, SFDVKD. CDR3 loop: CATSEGSGRERETQYF. The CDR3 DNA sequence: TGTGCCACCAGTGAAGGGAGCGGGAGGGAACGGGAGACCCAGTACTTC.

The chain joins TRBV27 to TRBJ1-2; 8 nucleotides match TRBD1. This CDR3 is 14 amino acids long. Trimming at V came to 4 bases and at J to 4 bases, leaving 5 bases not matched to a gene. Germline V gene lookup returns CDR1 MNHEY and CDR2 SMNVEV (reference sequence). The CDR3 nucleotides are TGTGCCAGCAGTTCCAGGGGGCTTGTCTATGGCTACACCTTC. Its protein is CASSSRGLVYGYTF.

The chain recombines TRBV7-9 with TRBJ1-6, with D maybe TRBD1 (5 bases). The V and J ends lost 5 bases and 0 bases respectively, with 11 bases between them. Germline V CDR1 and CDR2: SEHNR, FQNEAQ (reference sequence). The CDR3 extends over 16 amino acids. The CDR3 region is CASSPGGFSYNSPLHF. Here the CDR3 DNA reads TGTGCCAGCAGCCCCGGGGGGTTCTCCTATAATTCACCCCTCCACTTT. Full variable domain (outside the CDR3, taken from reference TRBV7-9 and TRBJ1-6): DTGVSQNPRHKITKRGQNVTFRCDPISEHNRLYWYRQTLGQGPEFLTYFQNEAQLEKSRLLSDRFSAERPKGSFSTLEIQRTEQGDSAMYLCASSPGGFSYNSPLHFGNGTRLTVT.

V and J are TRBV4-1 and TRBJ2-7, with 7 bases that match TRBD2. The ends lost 4 bases at V and 4 bases at J; junction bases unmatched: 16. This CDR3 contains 17 residues. Per the germline V gene, CDR1 is MGHRA and CDR2 is YSYEKL. The CDR3 loop is CASSPRMKLARMYEQYF. CDR3 coding DNA: TGCGCCAGCAGCCCAAGAATGAAACTAGCGCGGATGTACGAGCAGTACTTC.

The V and J genes are TRBV12-3 or TRBV12-4 and TRBJ2-7; D not certain. The V end was cut by 3 bases, the J end by 1 base, with 7 bases between. The CDR3 loop spans 13 amino acids. This CDR3 reads CASSFTLSYEQYF. The DNA of the CDR3 is TGTGCCAGCAGTTTTACATTATCCTACGAGCAGTACTTC.

The rearrangement uses TRBV7-8 and TRBJ2-2; 11 bases match TRBD1. This CDR3 is built from 14 residues. Germline loops: CDR1 SGHVS, CDR2 FQNEAQ. The trim removed 5 bases at V and 4 bases at J, leaving 0 bases unmatched. The CDR3 DNA reads TGTGCCAGCAGCGGACAGGGGGCCACCGGGGAGCTGTTTTTT. Its translation is CASSGQGATGELFF.